This T cell receptor (beta chain) came from a study of T cells expressing NK-cell markers. Turning to the study itself: Source material for TCR beta repertoires consisted of sorted CD3+CD56+NKG2C+, CD3+CD56+NKG2C- and CD3+CD56-NKG2C+ T cells.

This CDR3 has 12 amino acids. Germline CDR1 and CDR2: LNHNV and YYDKDF (reference sequence). Overall study results and limits: These clonotypes also led the CD3+CD56-NKG2C+ fraction in several donors. Nothing established the HCMV specificity of expanded NKG2C+ T cell clones. For a handful of donors, the dominant NKG2C+ clonotypes made up roughly 1.0-7.5% of their CD8+ T cells.

Reprocessing the 5' RACE reads, TCRdb reports a single entry for every CDR3 protein and omits DNA. The sample totals 550,000 to 600,000 distinct CDR3 sequences. Details on this clonotype: Its antigen is unidentified.

The rearrangement uses TRBV15 and TRBJ1-2. This receptor was identified in a man aged 18-30 years in good health. The source material was blood T cells: a sorted CD56 or NKG2C T cell subset, CD4+ or CD8+ T cells, or bulk PBMC T cells (not recorded which). The CDR3 region is CATSSDHGGYTF. Using reference TRBV15 and TRBJ1-2 for the parts outside the CDR3, the full variable domain is DAMVIQNPRYQVTQFGKPVTLSCSQTLNHNVMYWYQQKSSQAPKLLFHYYDKDFNNEADTPDNFQSRRPNTSFCFLDIRSPGLGDTAMYLCATSSDHGGYTFGSGTRLTVV.